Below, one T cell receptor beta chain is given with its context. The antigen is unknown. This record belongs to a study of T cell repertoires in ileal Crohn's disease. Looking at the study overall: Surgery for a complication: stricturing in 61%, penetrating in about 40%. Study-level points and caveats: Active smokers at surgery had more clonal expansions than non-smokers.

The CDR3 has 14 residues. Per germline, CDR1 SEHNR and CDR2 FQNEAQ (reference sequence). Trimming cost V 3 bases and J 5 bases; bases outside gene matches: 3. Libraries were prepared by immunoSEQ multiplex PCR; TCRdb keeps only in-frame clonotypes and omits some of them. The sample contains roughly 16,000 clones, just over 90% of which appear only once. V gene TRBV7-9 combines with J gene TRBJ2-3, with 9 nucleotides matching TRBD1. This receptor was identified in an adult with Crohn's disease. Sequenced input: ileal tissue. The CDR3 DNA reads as TGTGCCAGCAGCTTCGGACAGGGGATAGATACGCAGTATTTT. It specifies CASSFGQGIDTQYF.